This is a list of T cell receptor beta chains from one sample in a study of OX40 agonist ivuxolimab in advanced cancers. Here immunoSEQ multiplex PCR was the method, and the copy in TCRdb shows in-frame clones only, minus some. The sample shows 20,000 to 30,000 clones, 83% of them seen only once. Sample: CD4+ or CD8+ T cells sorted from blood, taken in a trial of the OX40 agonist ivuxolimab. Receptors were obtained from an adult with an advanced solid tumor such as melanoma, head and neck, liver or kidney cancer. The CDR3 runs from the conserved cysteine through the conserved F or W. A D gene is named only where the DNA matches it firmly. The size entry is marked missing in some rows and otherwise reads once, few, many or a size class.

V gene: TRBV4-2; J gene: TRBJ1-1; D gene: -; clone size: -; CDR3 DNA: TGTGCCAGCAGCCAAGAGGGTCGCACTGAAGCTTTCTTT; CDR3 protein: CASSQEGRTEAFF
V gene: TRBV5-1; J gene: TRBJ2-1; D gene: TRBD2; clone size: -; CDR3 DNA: TGCGCCAGCAGCAGCACCACATTTGAAGGCCCTGGACTAGCGGGACTAGATGAGCAGTTCTTC; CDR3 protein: CASSSTTFEGPGLAGLDEQFF
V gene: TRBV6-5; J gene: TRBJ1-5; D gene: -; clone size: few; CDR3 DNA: TGTGCATCCGGCAGGGCAGGAAGCAATCAGCCCCAGCATTTT; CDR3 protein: CASGRAGSNQPQHF
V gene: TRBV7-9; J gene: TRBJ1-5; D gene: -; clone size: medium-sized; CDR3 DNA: TGTGCCAGCAGCTTAGCGGGGGGCAATCAGCCCCAGCATTTT; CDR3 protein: CASSLAGGNQPQHF
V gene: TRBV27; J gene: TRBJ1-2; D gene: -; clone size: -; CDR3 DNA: TGTGCCAGCAGTCCGCAGTCTGCGGGGGTTGGCTACACCTTC; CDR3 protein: CASSPQSAGVGYTF
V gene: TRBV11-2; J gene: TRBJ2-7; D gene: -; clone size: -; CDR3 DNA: TGTGCCAGCAGCTTAGGGGGCAGGGTCTACGAGCAGTACTTC; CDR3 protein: CASSLGGRVYEQYF
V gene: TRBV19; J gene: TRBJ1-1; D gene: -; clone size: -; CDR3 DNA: TGTGCCAGTAGTCCGGGGGGCGCGGGGACTGAAGCTTTCTTT; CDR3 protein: CASSPGGAGTEAFF
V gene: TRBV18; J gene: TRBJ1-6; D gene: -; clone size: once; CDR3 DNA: TGTGCCAGCTCAACCCGGACCGATTATAATTCACCCCTCCACTTT; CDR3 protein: CASSTRTDYNSPLHF
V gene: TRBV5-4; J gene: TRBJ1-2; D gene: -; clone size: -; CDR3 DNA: TGTGCCAGCAGCACCACAGGGCTGGGTGGCTACACCTTC; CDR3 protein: CASSTTGLGGYTF
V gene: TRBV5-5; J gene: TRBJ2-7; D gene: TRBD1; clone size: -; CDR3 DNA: TGTGCCAGCAGCTCCACGCCGGGACAGGGGGTCCACGAGCAGTACTTC; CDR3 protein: CASSSTPGQGVHEQYF
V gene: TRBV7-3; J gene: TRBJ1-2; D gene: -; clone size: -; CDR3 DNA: TGCGCCAGCAGCCAACCGGACTATGGCTACACCTTC; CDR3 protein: CASSQPDYGYTF
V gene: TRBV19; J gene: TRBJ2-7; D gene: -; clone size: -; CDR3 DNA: TGTGCCAGTAGTATGGCGGCTGGGGACGAGCAGTACTTC; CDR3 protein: CASSMAAGDEQYF
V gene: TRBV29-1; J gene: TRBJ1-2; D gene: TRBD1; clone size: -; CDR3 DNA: TGCAGCGTGGGACAGGATAACTATGGCTACACCTTC; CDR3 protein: CSVGQDNYGYTF
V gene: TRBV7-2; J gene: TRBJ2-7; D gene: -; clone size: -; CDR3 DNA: TGTGCCAGCAGCTTAGAAACGTGGGAACCGGCCTTGTACGAGCAGTACTTC; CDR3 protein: CASSLETWEPALYEQYF
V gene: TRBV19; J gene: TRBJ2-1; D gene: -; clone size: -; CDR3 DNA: TGTGCCAGTAGTTCCCCAGGGACAAACAATGAGCAGTTCTTC; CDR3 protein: CASSSPGTNNEQFF
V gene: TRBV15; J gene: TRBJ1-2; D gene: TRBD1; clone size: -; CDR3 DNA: TGTGCCACCAGCAGTTCACCTTCAGGGGGCTCAAGCTATGGCTACACCTTC; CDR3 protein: CATSSSPSGGSSYGYTF
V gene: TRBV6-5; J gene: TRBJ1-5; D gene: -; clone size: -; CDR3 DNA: TGTGCCAGCAGTTCACTCGGCGGTAGCAATCAGCCCCAGCATTTT; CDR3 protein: CASSSLGGSNQPQHF
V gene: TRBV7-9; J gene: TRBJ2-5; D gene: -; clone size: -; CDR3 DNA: TGTGCCAGCAGCTTGACCCAAGGGGTAGGGGAGACCCAGTACTTC; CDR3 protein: CASSLTQGVGETQYF
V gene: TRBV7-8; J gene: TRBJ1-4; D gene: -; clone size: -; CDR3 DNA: TGTGCCAGCAGCTTAACTTCTCCGGACGATAATGAAAAACTGTTTTTT; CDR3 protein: CASSLTSPDDNEKLFF
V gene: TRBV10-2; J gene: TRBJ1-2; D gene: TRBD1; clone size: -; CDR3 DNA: TGCGCCAGCAGTTCCATGGACAGGGGGCCGCGTGGCTACACCTTC; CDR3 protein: CASSSMDRGPRGYTF
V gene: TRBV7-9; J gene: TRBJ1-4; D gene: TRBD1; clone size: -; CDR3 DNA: TGTGCCAGCAGCCGACAGGGGTATAATGAAAAACTGTTTTTT; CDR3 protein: CASSRQGYNEKLFF
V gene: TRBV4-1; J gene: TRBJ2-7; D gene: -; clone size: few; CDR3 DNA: TGCGCCAGCAGCCAATCGTACGAGCAGTACTTC; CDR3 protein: CASSQSYEQYF
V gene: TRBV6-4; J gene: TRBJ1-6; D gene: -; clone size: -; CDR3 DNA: TGTGCCAGCAGTGAGTCAGGACACATCTATAATTCACCCCTCCACTTT; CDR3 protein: CASSESGHIYNSPLHF
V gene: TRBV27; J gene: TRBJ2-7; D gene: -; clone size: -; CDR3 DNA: TGTGCCAGCAACTCCCAGGGGAGCTCCTACGAGCAGTACTTC; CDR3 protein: CASNSQGSSYEQYF
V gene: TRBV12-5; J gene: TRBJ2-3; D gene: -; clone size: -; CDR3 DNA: TGTGCTAGTGGAGGGGGGGGGTTCGGGACAGATACGCAGTATTTT; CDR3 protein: CASGGGGFGTDTQYF
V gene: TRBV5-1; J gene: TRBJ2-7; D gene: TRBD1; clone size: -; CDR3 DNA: TGCGCCAGCAGCTTCCGGGACAGCGACTACGAGCAGTACTTC; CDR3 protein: CASSFRDSDYEQYF
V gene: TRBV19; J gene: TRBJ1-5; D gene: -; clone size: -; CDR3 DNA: TGTGCCAGTAGTATTCAGAGAGCGGGGAGCAATCAGCCCCAGCATTTT; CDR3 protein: CASSIQRAGSNQPQHF
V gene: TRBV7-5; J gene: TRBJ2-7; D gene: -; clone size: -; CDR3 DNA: TGTGTCAGAAGCTCCAACCTCCCCCGGGACTGTTCCTACGAGCAGTACTTC; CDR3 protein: CVRSSNLPRDCSYEQYF
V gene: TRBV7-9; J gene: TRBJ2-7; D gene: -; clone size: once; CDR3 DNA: TGTGCCAGCGCCCGGGGTTACGAGCAGTACTTC; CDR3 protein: CASARGYEQYF
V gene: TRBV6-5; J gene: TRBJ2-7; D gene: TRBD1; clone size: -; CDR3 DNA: TGTGCCACTACGACAGGGAGCACAGAGTCCTACGAGCAGTACTTC; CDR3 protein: CATTTGSTESYEQYF
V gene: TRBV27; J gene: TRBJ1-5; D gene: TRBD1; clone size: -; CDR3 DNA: TGTGCCAGCAGCCTAACAGGGGTGGGCCTCAATCAGCCCCAGCATTTT; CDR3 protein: CASSLTGVGLNQPQHF
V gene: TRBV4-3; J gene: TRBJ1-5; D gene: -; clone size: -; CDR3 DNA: TGCGCCAGCAGCCCGAGGCACATTTCACATCAGCCCCAGCATTTT; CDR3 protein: CASSPRHISHQPQHF
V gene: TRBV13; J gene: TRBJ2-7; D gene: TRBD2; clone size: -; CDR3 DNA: TGTGCCAGCAGCCGGGAGGGTTGGGAGCAGTACTTC; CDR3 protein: CASSREGWEQYF
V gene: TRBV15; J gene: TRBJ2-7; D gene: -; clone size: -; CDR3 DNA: TGTGCCACCAGCAAGGGGACTTCCTACTACGAGCAGTACTTC; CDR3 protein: CATSKGTSYYEQYF
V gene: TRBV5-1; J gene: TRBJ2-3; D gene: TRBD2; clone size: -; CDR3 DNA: TGCGCCAGCAGCCTTACTAGCGCAGATACGCAGTATTTT; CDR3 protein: CASSLTSADTQYF
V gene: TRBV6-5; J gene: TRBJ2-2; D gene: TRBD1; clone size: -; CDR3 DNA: TGTGCCAGCAGCCCGGGACAGAATACGGGGGAGCTGTTTTTT; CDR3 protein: CASSPGQNTGELFF
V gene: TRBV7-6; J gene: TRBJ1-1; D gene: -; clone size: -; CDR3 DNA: TGTGCCAGCAGCTTAGCGACACGGGACACTGAAGCTTTCTTT; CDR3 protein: CASSLATRDTEAFF
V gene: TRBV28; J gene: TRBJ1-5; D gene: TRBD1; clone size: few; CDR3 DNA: TGTGCCAGCAGTTTGAGGGCTGGGGCAGGGGGGGGCCAGCCCCAGCATTTT; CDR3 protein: CASSLRAGAGGGQPQHF
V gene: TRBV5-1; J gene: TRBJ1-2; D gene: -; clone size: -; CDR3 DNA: TGCGCCAGCAGCCGCGGGACCTCGGGGAAATTGGACTATGGCTACACCTTC; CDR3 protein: CASSRGTSGKLDYGYTF
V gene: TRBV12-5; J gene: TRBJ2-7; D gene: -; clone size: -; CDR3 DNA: TGTGCTAGTGGTTTGGAAAGATACGAGCAGTACTTC; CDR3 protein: CASGLERYEQYF
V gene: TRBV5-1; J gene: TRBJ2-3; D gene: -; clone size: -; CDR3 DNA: TGCGCCAGCAGCTTGGCCGAAGTTGATCGGGACACAGATACGCAGTATTTT; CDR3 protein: CASSLAEVDRDTDTQYF
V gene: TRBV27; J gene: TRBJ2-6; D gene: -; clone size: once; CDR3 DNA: TGTGCCAGCAGTGTGGACACGGGGGCCAACGTCCTGACTTTC; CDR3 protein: CASSVDTGANVLTF
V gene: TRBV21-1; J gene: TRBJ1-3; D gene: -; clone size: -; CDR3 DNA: TGTGCCAGCAGCAGGTATTTAGCTACAACACAACACGCACGAAACACCATATATTTT; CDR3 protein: CASSRYLATTQHARNTIYF
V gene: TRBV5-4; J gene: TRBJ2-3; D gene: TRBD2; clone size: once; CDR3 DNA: TGTGCCAGCAGCTTGGATGGCGGGGGGGCCACAGATACGCAGTATTTT; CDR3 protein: CASSLDGGGATDTQYF
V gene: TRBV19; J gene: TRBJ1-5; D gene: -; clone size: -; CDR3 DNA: TGTGCCAGCCTCACCCCGGGGGCAGGCGAGCCCCAGCATTTT; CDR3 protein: CASLTPGAGEPQHF
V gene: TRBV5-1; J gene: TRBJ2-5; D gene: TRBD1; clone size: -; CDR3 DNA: TGCGCCAGCAGCTGGCCCCCGACAGGGATCCAAGAGACCCAGTACTTC; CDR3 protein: CASSWPPTGIQETQYF
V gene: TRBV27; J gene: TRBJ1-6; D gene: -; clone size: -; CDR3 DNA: TGTGCCAGCAGTCCGATTAATTCACCCCTCCACTTT; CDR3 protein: CASSPINSPLHF
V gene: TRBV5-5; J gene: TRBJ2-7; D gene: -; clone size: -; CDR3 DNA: TGTGCCAGCAGCGCCCGGGACCGAGGCTACGAGCAGTACTTC; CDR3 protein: CASSARDRGYEQYF
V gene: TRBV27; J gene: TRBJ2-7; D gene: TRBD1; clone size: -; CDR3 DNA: TGTGCCAGCAGTTGGGGGACAGGGAGATACGAGCAGTACTTC; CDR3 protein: CASSWGTGRYEQYF
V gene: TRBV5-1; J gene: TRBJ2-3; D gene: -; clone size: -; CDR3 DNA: TGCGCCAGCAGCTTGGCGTGGGGGGGCACAGATACGCAGTATTTT; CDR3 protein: CASSLAWGGTDTQYF
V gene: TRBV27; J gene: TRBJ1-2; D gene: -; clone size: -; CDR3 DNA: TGTGCCAGCAGCGATAACTATGGCTACACCTTC; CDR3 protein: CASSDNYGYTF
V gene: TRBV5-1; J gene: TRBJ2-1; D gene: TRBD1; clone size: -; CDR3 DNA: TGCGCCAGCAGCTTGTTTGGGACAGCCAGCTCCTACAATGAGCAGTTCTTC; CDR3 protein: CASSLFGTASSYNEQFF
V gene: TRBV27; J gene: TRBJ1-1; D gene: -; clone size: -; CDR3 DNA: TGTGCCAGCAGTGGGGGGGCTGAAGCTTTCTTT; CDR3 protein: CASSGGAEAFF
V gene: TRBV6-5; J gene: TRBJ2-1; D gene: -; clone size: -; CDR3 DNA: TGTGCCAGCAGTTACTCCCCTGACTGGAATGAGCAGTTCTTC; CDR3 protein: CASSYSPDWNEQFF
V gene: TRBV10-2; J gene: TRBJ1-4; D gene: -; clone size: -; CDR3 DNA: TGCGCCAGCAGTGATCACTCACCGGACATCCTTAATGAAAAACTGTTTTTT; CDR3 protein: CASSDHSPDILNEKLFF